A single sample is the source of the 27 T cell receptor beta chains below, sequenced in a study of blood T cell repertoires in COVID-19. Generated by immunoSEQ multiplex PCR, the TCRdb table keeps only in-frame clones and is missing some. Among roughly 190,000 clones, around 80% were seen once, and the ten largest hold roughly 12%. The sequenced sample was peripheral blood. These receptor sequences come from a woman in her 50s with acute or convalescent COVID-19.

This clone was observed a handful of times. The chain employs TRBV14 and TRBJ1-6; maybe TRBD1 (6 bases). Germline V CDR1 and CDR2: SGHDN, FVKESK. This CDR3 contains 16 residues. The germline V and J ends were trimmed by 4 bases and 9 bases, with 19 bases remaining between them. CDR3 loop: CASSLRGTTGGSPLHF. The CDR3 nucleotides read TGTGCCAGCAGCCTTAGGGGGACGACCGGCGGTTCACCCCTCCACTTT.

The J gene is TRBJ2-2, the V gene TRBV19; 11 bases agree with TRBD2. This CDR3 comprises 15 residues. From germline, CDR1 is LNHDA and CDR2 SQIVND (reference sequence). V lost 5 bases, J lost 6 bases, and 5 bases stayed unmatched. The CDR3 loop reads CASSPLAGGPGELFF. The CDR3 coding sequence is TGTGCCAGTAGTCCATTAGCGGGAGGGCCCGGGGAGCTGTTTTTT.

This chain links TRBV5-4 with TRBJ2-1; 13 bases match TRBD2. V shed 3 bases and J 9 bases; nucleotides not matched to a gene: 12. CDR1 and CDR2 (germline): SGHNT, YYREEE (reference sequence). The CDR3 covers 17 residues. This CDR3 reads CASSSPGTSGIGSEQFF. The CDR3 coding sequence is TGTGCCAGCAGCTCCCCCGGGACTAGCGGGATCGGGAGTGAGCAGTTCTTC.

This clone was recorded once. This chain joins TRBV7-8 and TRBJ2-1, with D perhaps TRBD2 (5 bases). CDR3 length equals 14 residues. Germline CDR1 reads SGHVS; CDR2 reads FQNEAQ. Trimming left V 2 bases short and J 4 bases short, with 9 bases between. The CDR3 sequence: CASSLKERYNEQFF. The DNA of the CDR3 is TGTGCCAGCAGCTTAAAGGAGCGGTACAATGAGCAGTTCTTC. The full variable domain, its missing parts supplied by reference TRBV7-8 and TRBJ2-1, is GAGVSQSPRYKVAKRGQDVALRCDPISGHVSLFWYQQALGQGPEFLTYFQNEAQLDKSGLPSDRFFAERPEGSVSTLKIQRTQQEDSAVYLCASSLKERYNEQFFGPGTRLTVL.

The CDR3 here is CATSRLTGEPQGGYTF. CDR3 in DNA: TGTGCCACCAGCCGACTTACGGGTGAACCCCAGGGTGGCTACACCTTC. The chain carries TRBV15 and TRBJ1-2; TRBD1 is a possible D gene (5 bases). Trimming took off 5 bases at V and 7 bases at J, with 23 bases between the two ends. The CDR3 extends over 16 amino acids. Germline CDR1 LNHNV, CDR2 YYDKDF (reference sequence).

The chain carries TRBV4-1 and TRBJ1-2, with TRBD1 as a possible D gene (5 bases). The CDR3 totals 14 residues. CDR1 MGHRA and CDR2 YSYEKL come from the germline V gene. V was shortened by 5 bases and J by 3 bases, with 13 bases between the two germline ends. CDR3 coding DNA: TGCGCCAGCAGCAAACTCGGGGGTTACTATGGCTACACCTTC. The encoded protein is CASSKLGGYYGYTF.

The rearrangement links TRBV27 to TRBJ1-5; no clear D. The CDR3 runs to 15 residues. Trimming took off 5 bases at V and 4 bases at J, with 15 bases between the two ends. The germline CDR1 and CDR2 sequences are MNHEY and SMNVEV (reference sequence). The CDR3 coding sequence is TGTGCCAGCAGTCCGTCCGGGGTGCAAAATCAGCCCCAGCATTTT. This encodes CASSPSGVQNQPQHF.

The rearrangement uses TRBV6-6 and TRBJ2-1, with 11 nucleotides matching TRBD2. Germline values: CDR1 MNHNY, CDR2 SVGAGI (reference sequence). V gave up 6 bases and J gave up 8 bases; unmatched junction bases: 6. The CDR3 covers 14 residues. CDR3 region: CASSQLAGVDEQFF. CDR3 bases: TGTGCCAGCAGCCAACTAGCGGGGGTGGATGAGCAGTTCTTC.

The chain couples TRBV19 to TRBJ2-2; maybe TRBD2 (5 bases). This CDR3 region has 13 residues. The V end was cut by 4 bases, the J end by 6 bases, with 9 bases between. Germline values: CDR1 LNHDA, CDR2 SQIVND (reference sequence). Here the CDR3 reads CASSTYGAGELFF. The CDR3, as DNA: TGTGCCAGTAGTACCTACGGGGCCGGGGAGCTGTTTTTT. Full variable domain (rest looked up from reference TRBV19 and TRBJ2-2): DGGITQSPKYLFRKEGQNVTLSCEQNLNHDAMYWYRQDPGQGLRLIYYSQIVNDFQKGDIAEGYSVSREKKESFPLTVTSAQKNPTAFYLCASSTYGAGELFFGEGSRLTVL.

The rearrangement joins TRBV4-2 to TRBJ2-7; the D is unclear. Looked up from germline, CDR1 is LGHNA and CDR2 is YNFKEQ. The CDR3 consists of 14 residues. V was trimmed by 1 base and J by 4 bases, leaving 11 bases between them. CDR3 nucleotide sequence: TGTGCCAGCAGCCAAGGGTTGCAACTATACGAGCAGTACTTC. Its protein product is CASSQGLQLYEQYF.

The chain couples TRBV4-3 to TRBJ2-3; no firm D call. This CDR3 is 13 amino acids long. Trimming removed 2 bases from V and 6 bases from J, with 9 bases in between. CDR1 LGHNA and CDR2 YSLEER come from the germline V gene. As DNA, the CDR3 is TGCGCCAGCAGCCAAAATCCCCTTGATACGCAGTATTTT. It is translated as CASSQNPLDTQYF.

V gene TRBV5-6 combines with J gene TRBJ1-5; perhaps TRBD1 as D (5 bases). CDR1 is SGHDT, CDR2 YYEEEE, per germline. This CDR3 contains 15 residues. V was pared by 4 bases and J by 0 bases, with 11 bases between. The CDR3: CASSGQGYSNQPQHF. DNA for the CDR3: TGTGCCAGCAGCGGGCAGGGATATAGCAATCAGCCCCAGCATTTT.

The chain is built from TRBV5-4 and TRBJ2-3; tentative D call: TRBD2 (5 bases). CDR1 SGHNT and CDR2 YYREEE come from the germline V gene (reference sequence). CDR3 length: 14 residues. V shed 2 bases and J shed 0 bases, with 7 bases lying between them. Here the CDR3 reads CASSFRLSTDTQYF. CDR3 coding DNA: TGTGCCAGCAGCTTTCGACTAAGCACAGATACGCAGTATTTT.

The chain combines TRBV7-9 with TRBJ1-1; no firm D call. Germline V gene sequence: CDR1 SEHNR, CDR2 FQNEAQ (reference sequence). This CDR3 region has 14 residues. V was cut by 1 base and J by 1 base, with 7 bases left in between. Here the CDR3 DNA reads TGTGCCAGCAGCTTAGGGCGGGAGAACACTGAAGCTTTCTTT. It is translated as CASSLGRENTEAFF. The whole variable domain, remainder taken from reference TRBV7-9 and TRBJ1-1, is DTGVSQNPRHKITKRGQNVTFRCDPISEHNRLYWYRQTLGQGPEFLTYFQNEAQLEKSRLLSDRFSAERPKGSFSTLEIQRTEQGDSAMYLCASSLGRENTEAFFGQGTRLTVV.

On this clone itself: One end of the junction varies from germline; a read error may be responsible. The genes are TRBV7-7 and TRBJ2-2; 8 nucleotides line up with TRBD1. The CDR3 contains 15 residues. Germline loops: CDR1 SSHAT, CDR2 FNYEAQ (reference sequence). For the CDR3, the DNA is TGTGCTAGCAGCCCCGGGACAGGACACACCGGGGAGCTGTTTTTT. Translating it yields CASSPGTGHTGELFF.

The chain recombines TRBV19 with TRBJ1-1; D is unclear. The CDR3 totals 16 residues. Trimming took off 5 bases at V and 0 bases at J, with 16 bases between the two ends. Germline V gene lookup returns CDR1 LNHDA and CDR2 SQIVND (reference sequence). CDR3 nucleotides: TGTGCCAGTAGTTCTCGCGGTCCTAATATGAACACTGAAGCTTTCTTT. Translating gives CASSSRGPNMNTEAFF.

V gene TRBV19 combines with J gene TRBJ1-3; 8 bases are a match to TRBD1. This CDR3 is built from 15 residues. V dropped 6 bases and J dropped 0; count of bases not matched to a gene: 4. Per the germline V gene, CDR1 is LNHDA and CDR2 is SQIVND (reference sequence). The CDR3 protein is CASSPGTGSGNTIYF. The CDR3 DNA reads as TGTGCCAGTAGCCCCGGGACAGGCTCTGGAAACACCATATATTTT.

The gene calls are TRBV5-1 and TRBJ2-1; 9 bases align to TRBD2. Germline assignment: CDR1 SGHRS and CDR2 YFSETQ. This CDR3 has 13 residues. The ends lost 0 bases at V and 8 bases at J; junction bases unmatched: 0. The CDR3 loop reads CASSLGTSDEQFF. The CDR3 DNA sequence: TGCGCCAGCAGCTTGGGGACTAGCGATGAGCAGTTCTTC.

This clone has more than one count but fewer than ten. The V call is TRBV18, the J call TRBJ2-2; 8 bases line up with TRBD1. CDR1 is KGHSH, CDR2 LQKENI, per germline. Germline trimming cut 3 bases from V and 3 bases from J; bases unmatched to any gene: 3. The CDR3 runs to 15 residues. The CDR3 DNA reads TGTGCCAGCTCACCGGGACAGGCCTACACCGGGGAGCTGTTTTTT. Its translation: CASSPGQAYTGELFF. Variable domain in full (rest from reference TRBV18 and TRBJ2-2): NAGVMQNPRHLVRRRGQEARLRCSPMKGHSHVYWYRQLPEEGLKFMVYLQKENIIDESGMPKERFSAEFPKEGPSILRIQQVVRGDSAAYFCASSPGQAYTGELFFGEGSRLTVL.

This rearrangement joins TRBV24-1 to TRBJ2-3; 8 bases line up with TRBD1. V dropped 3 bases and J dropped 4; count of bases not matched to a gene: 11. In germline, CDR1 is KGHDR, CDR2 SFDVKD. The CDR3 covers 17 residues. Here the CDR3 reads CATSDLGTGGRSDTQYF. Written as DNA, the CDR3 is TGTGCCACCAGTGATCTCGGGACAGGTGGGAGGTCAGATACGCAGTATTTT.

This sequence joins TRBV3-1 (or the pseudogene TRBV3-2) and TRBJ1-2; D gene ambiguous. Trimming removed 1 base from V and 8 bases from J, with 8 bases in between. In germline, CDR1 is LGHDT, CDR2 YNNKEL (reference sequence). The CDR3 has 12 amino acids. Here the CDR3 reads CASSQATSGYTF. The CDR3 DNA reads TGTGCCAGCAGCCAAGCTACGAGCGGCTACACCTTC.

The CDR3 loop reads CARMGGTGGLNTEAFF. The CDR3 bases are TGTGCCCGTATGGGGGGGACAGGGGGCCTGAACACTGAAGCTTTCTTT. This chain connects TRBV19 to TRBJ1-1; 12 nucleotides align to TRBD1. After removal of 11 bases from V and 0 bases from J, the junction contained 10 bases not matched to a gene. CDR1 and CDR2 from the germline V gene are LNHDA and SQIVND (reference sequence). CDR3 length equals 16 residues.

V is TRBV28 and J is TRBJ2-7; TRBD1 agrees at 8 bases. CDR1 and CDR2 from the germline V gene are MDHEN and SYDVKM. Trimming removed 5 bases from V and 4 bases from J; junction bases left unmatched: 10. This CDR3 comprises 15 residues. For the CDR3, the DNA is TGTGCCAGCAGTCCCTGGACAGGGCCGCGGTACGAGCAGTACTTC. Its translation: CASSPWTGPRYEQYF.

CDR3 sequence reads: CATSRRTGQETQYF. CDR3 bases: TGTGCCACCAGCAGAAGGACAGGCCAAGAGACCCAGTACTTC. The gene calls are TRBV15 and TRBJ2-5; 7 bases map to TRBD1. Germline CDR1 reads LNHNV; CDR2 reads YYDKDF (reference sequence). The CDR3 runs 14 residues. V lost 2 bases and J lost 1; bases outside the gene matches: 1.

The chain carries TRBV27 and TRBJ2-5, with a tentative D call TRBD2 (6 bases). Trimming removed 5 bases from V and 4 bases from J, with 14 bases in between. Germline V gene sequence: CDR1 MNHEY, CDR2 SMNVEV (reference sequence). The CDR3 contains 14 residues. The CDR3 is CASSPTSWGETQYF. The CDR3 DNA is TGTGCCAGCAGTCCCACTAGCTGGGGAGAGACCCAGTACTTC.

J is TRBJ2-7 and V is TRBV6-5; the D is unclear. Trimming pared 4 bases from V and 3 bases from J, leaving 13 bases between. The length of the CDR3 is 14 residues. Germline V gene sequence: CDR1 MNHEY, CDR2 SVGAGI. The chain's CDR3 is CASSSLGGGYEQYF. CDR3 DNA sequence: TGTGCCAGCAGTTCCCTCGGCGGTGGCTACGAGCAGTACTTC.

This clone was counted a single time. The rearrangement links TRBV11-3 to TRBJ2-1; possible D gene TRBD2, 7 bases. V lost 5 bases to trimming and J lost 8 bases, with 16 bases between them. The CDR3 is 14 residues long. CDR1 SGHNT and CDR2 YENEEA come from the germline V gene. CDR3 loop: CASSPRGGRDEQFF. For the CDR3, the DNA is TGTGCCAGCAGCCCGAGGGGGGGGCGGGATGAGCAGTTCTTC.